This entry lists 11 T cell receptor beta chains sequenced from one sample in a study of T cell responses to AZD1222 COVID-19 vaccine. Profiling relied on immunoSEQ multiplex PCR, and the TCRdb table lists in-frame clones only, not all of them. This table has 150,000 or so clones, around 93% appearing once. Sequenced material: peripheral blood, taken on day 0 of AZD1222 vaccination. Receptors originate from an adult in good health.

CDR3 amino acids: CASSVTGKAFF. CDR3 DNA: TGTGCCAGCAGTGTGACAGGGAAAGCTTTCTTT. The V call is TRBV2, the J call TRBJ1-1; TRBD1 aligns across 7 bases. The CDR3 has 11 residues. The germline V gene encodes CDR1 SNHLY and CDR2 FYNNEI. V gave up 4 bases and J gave up 9 bases; unmatched junction bases: 2.

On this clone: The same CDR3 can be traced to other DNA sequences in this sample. CDR3 sequence reads: CASSSGTGGSQPQHF. The CDR3 DNA sequence: TGTGCCAGCAGCTCCGGGACAGGGGGCAGCCAGCCCCAGCATTTT. The V gene is TRBV7-2, the J gene TRBJ1-5, with 12 bases matching TRBD1. Germline values: CDR1 SGHTA, CDR2 FQGNSA. Germline trimming cut 4 bases from V and 7 bases from J; bases unmatched to any gene: 5. The CDR3 loop spans 15 amino acids.

CDR3 in DNA: TGTGCCAGCAGCTTGTGTACACGCTCAGGCGGGAGGGCCGTGGAGACCCAGTACTTC. This sequence encodes CASSLCTRSGGRAVETQYF. The genes are TRBV7-3 and TRBJ2-5; 9 nucleotides line up with TRBD2. The CDR3 length is 19 residues. CDR1 is SGHTA, CDR2 FQGTGA, per germline. The V and J ends lost 3 bases and 5 bases, in that order; junction bases with no gene match: 19.

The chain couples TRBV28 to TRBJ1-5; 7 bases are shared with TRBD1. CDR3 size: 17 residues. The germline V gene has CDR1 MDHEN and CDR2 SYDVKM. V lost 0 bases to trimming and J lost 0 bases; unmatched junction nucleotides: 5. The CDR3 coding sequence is TGTGCCAGCAGTTTATGGAGACAGGGCTTTAGCAATCAGCCCCAGCATTTT. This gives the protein CASSLWRQGFSNQPQHF.

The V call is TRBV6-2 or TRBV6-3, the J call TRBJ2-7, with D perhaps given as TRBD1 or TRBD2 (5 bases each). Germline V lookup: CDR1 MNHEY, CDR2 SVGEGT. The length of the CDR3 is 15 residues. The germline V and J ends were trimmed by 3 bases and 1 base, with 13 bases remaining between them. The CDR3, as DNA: TGTGCCAGCAGTTATCCCGGGACCCAGTCCTACGAGCAGTACTTC. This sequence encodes CASSYPGTQSYEQYF.

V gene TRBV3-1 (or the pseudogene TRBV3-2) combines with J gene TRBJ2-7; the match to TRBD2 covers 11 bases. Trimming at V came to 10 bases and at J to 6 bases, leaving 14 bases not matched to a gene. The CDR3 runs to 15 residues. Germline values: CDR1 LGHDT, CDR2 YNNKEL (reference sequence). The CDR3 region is CANYLSGRAPLEQYF. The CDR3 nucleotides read TGTGCCAACTATCTTAGCGGGAGGGCCCCCCTCGAGCAGTACTTC.

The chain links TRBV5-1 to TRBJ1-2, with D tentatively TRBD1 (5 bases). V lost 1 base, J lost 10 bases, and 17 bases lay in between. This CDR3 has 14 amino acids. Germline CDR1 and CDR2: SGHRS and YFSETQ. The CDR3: CASSLPPGFRDYTF. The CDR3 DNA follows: TGCGCCAGCAGCTTGCCTCCAGGGTTTCGTGACTACACCTTC.

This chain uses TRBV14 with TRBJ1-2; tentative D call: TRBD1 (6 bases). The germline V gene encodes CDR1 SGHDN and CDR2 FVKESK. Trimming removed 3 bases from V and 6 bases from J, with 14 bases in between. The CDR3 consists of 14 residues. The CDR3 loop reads CASSHWQGFNGYTF. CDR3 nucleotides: TGTGCCAGCAGCCATTGGCAGGGGTTTAATGGCTACACCTTC.

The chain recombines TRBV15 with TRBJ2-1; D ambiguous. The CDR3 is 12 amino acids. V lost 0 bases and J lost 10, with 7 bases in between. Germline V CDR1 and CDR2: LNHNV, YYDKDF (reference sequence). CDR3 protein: CATSRDRAEQFF. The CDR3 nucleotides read TGTGCCACCAGCAGAGATCGAGCAGAGCAGTTCTTC.

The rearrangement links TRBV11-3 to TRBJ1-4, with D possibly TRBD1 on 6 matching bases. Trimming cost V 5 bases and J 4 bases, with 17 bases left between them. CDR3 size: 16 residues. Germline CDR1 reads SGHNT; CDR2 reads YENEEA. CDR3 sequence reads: CASSPHWGPGNEKLFF. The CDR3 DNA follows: TGTGCCAGCAGCCCCCATTGGGGGCCCGGTAATGAAAAACTGTTTTTT.

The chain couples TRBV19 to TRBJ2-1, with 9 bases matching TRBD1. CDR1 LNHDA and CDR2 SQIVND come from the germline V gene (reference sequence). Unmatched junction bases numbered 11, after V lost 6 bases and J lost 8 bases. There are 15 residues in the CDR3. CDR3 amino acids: CASSSPGQGGDEQFF. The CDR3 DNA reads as TGTGCCAGTAGCTCACCGGGACAGGGTGGTGATGAGCAGTTCTTC. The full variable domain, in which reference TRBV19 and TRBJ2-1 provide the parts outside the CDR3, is DGGITQSPKYLFRKEGQNVTLSCEQNLNHDAMYWYRQDPGQGLRLIYYSQIVNDFQKGDIAEGYSVSREKKESFPLTVTSAQKNPTAFYLCASSSPGQGGDEQFFGPGTRLTVL.